This is a list of T cell receptor beta chains from one sample in a study of cytomegalovirus exposure and HLA in healthy donors. The protocol was immunoSEQ multiplex PCR, while the TCRdb copy is restricted to in-frame clones and leaves out a portion. The sample has about 72,000 clones. What was sequenced was PBMCs. The receptor set was obtained from a man between 40 and 49 years old in good health and CMV-seronegative. The CDR3 runs from the conserved cysteine through the conserved F or W. A D gene is named only where the DNA matches it firmly.

j_gene | v_gene | len | d_gene | CDR3aa | CDR3nt
TRBJ2-5 | TRBV6-1 | 16 | . | CASSVRQGGGGETQYF | TGTGCCAGCAGTGTGAGGCAAGGGGGGGGAGGAGAGACCCAGTACTTC
TRBJ1-2 | TRBV19 | 14 | . | CASSILVTGYGYTF | TGTGCCAGTAGTATCCTCGTCACAGGCTATGGCTACACCTTC
TRBJ1-1 | TRBV7-9 | 15 | TRBD1 | CASSLRDRGNTEAFF | TGTGCCAGCAGTCTAAGAGACAGGGGGAACACTGAAGCTTTCTTT
TRBJ2-2 | TRBV7-3 | 15 | TRBD1 | CASSQGQPNTGELFF | TGTGCCAGCAGCCAGGGACAGCCGAACACCGGGGAGCTGTTTTTT
TRBJ2-2 | TRBV18 | 15 | TRBD1 | CASSPRTGDPGELFF | TGTGCCAGCTCACCGCGGACAGGGGACCCCGGGGAGCTGTTTTTT
TRBJ2-1 | TRBV29-1 | 15 | TRBD1 | CSVGHDRGGYNEQFF | TGCAGCGTGGGACACGACAGGGGGGGCTACAATGAGCAGTTCTTC
TRBJ1-2 | TRBV14 | 16 | TRBD1 | CASSQFGQGLGGGYTF | TGTGCCAGCAGCCAATTCGGACAGGGGCTTGGAGGTGGCTACACCTTC
TRBJ1-1 | TRBV28 | 13 | . | CASSLQANTEAFF | TGTGCCAGCAGTTTACAGGCGAACACTGAAGCTTTCTTT
TRBJ1-2 | TRBV28 | 15 | TRBD1 | CASSHAGTDNYGYTF | TGTGCCAGCAGTCACGCCGGGACAGACAACTATGGCTACACCTTC
TRBJ2-7 | TRBV5-1 | 13 | TRBD1 | CASSTGGRYEQYF | TGCGCCAGCAGCACAGGGGGGAGGTACGAGCAGTACTTC
TRBJ1-2 | TRBV19 | 13 | . | CASSPSGHASYTF | TGTGCCAGTAGTCCCTCGGGACACGCAAGCTACACCTTC
TRBJ1-2 | TRBV6-1 | 15 | . | CASRAGDGANYGYTF | TGTGCCAGCAGAGCGGGGGACGGAGCTAACTATGGCTACACCTTC
TRBJ2-7 | TRBV28 | 9 | . | CASSLTVYF | TGTGCCAGCAGTTTAACGGTGTACTTC
TRBJ2-5 | TRBV5-4 | 12 | . | CASSLLPETQYF | TGTGCCAGCAGCTTGCTCCCAGAGACCCAGTACTTC
TRBJ2-3 | TRBV5-5 | 17 | TRBD1 | CASSSTTGEVPTDTQYF | TGTGCCAGCAGCTCGACGACAGGGGAGGTTCCCACAGATACGCAGTATTTT
TRBJ1-1 | TRBV30 | 12 | . | CAWSGQGTEAFF | TGTGCCTGGAGTGGGCAGGGCACTGAAGCTTTCTTT
TRBJ2-7 | TRBV6-5 | 15 | . | CASSPSRVLPYEQYF | TGTGCCAGCAGCCCCTCCCGGGTTCTACCCTACGAGCAGTACTTC
TRBJ1-2 | TRBV11-2 | 16 | TRBD1 | CASSSYRGRQGQGYTF | TGTGCCAGCAGCTCATACCGAGGAAGACAGGGGCAAGGCTACACCTTC
TRBJ2-4 | TRBV7-9 | 15 | TRBD2 | CASSSLGGSQNIQYF | TGTGCCAGCAGCTCCTTGGGGGGGAGCCAAAACATTCAGTACTTC
TRBJ1-1 | TRBV7-2 | 15 | . | CASSFRSSIMTEAFF | TGTGCCAGCAGCTTCAGATCCAGTATTATGACTGAAGCTTTCTTT
TRBJ1-6 | TRBV2 | 14 | . | CASSVRTEDSPLHF | TGTGCCAGCAGTGTCCGGACAGAGGATTCACCCCTCCACTTT
TRBJ2-1 | TRBV5-4 | 13 | . | CASSGQKYNEQFF | TGTGCCAGCAGCGGGCAGAAGTACAATGAGCAGTTCTTC
TRBJ2-5 | TRBV28 | 15 | TRBD1 | CASSPAQGAVETQYF | TGTGCCAGCAGCCCAGCACAGGGGGCAGTAGAGACCCAGTACTTC
TRBJ2-2 | TRBV9 | 17 | . | CASSPVGGGRGTGELFF | TGTGCCAGCAGCCCAGTTGGGGGGGGGCGTGGCACCGGGGAGCTGTTTTTT
TRBJ2-3 | TRBV9 | 16 | TRBD2 | CASSVGASGVTDTQYF | TGTGCCAGCAGCGTAGGGGCTAGCGGGGTCACAGATACGCAGTATTTT
TRBJ2-7 | TRBV4-2 | 15 | TRBD2 | CASSQGTSGVNEQYF | TGTGCCAGCAGCCAAGGGACTAGCGGGGTGAACGAGCAGTACTTC
TRBJ2-5 | TRBV29-1 | 11 | . | CSVGWEKTQYF | TGCAGCGTGGGATGGGAGAAGACCCAGTACTTC
TRBJ2-7 | TRBV6-6 | 15 | TRBD2 | CASSYSTGGPYEQYF | TGTGCCAGCAGTTACTCGACGGGGGGGCCCTACGAGCAGTACTTC
TRBJ2-5 | TRBV6-5 | 14 | TRBD2 | CASSALTSRETQYF | TGTGCCAGCAGTGCCTTGACTAGCAGAGAGACCCAGTACTTC
TRBJ2-1 | TRBV5-1 | 16 | TRBD2 | CASSSVTSGGYNEQFF | TGCGCCAGCAGCTCCGTGACTAGCGGGGGTTACAATGAGCAGTTCTTC
TRBJ1-2 | TRBV7-9 | 13 | TRBD1 | CASRQGQGYGYTF | TGTGCCAGCAGACAGGGACAGGGGTATGGCTACACCTTC
TRBJ2-1 | TRBV9 | 17 | TRBD1 | CASSVAGGMSSYNEQFF | TGTGCCAGCAGCGTAGCAGGGGGAATGAGCTCCTACAATGAGCAGTTCTTC
TRBJ2-7 | TRBV5-1 | 14 | TRBD2 | CASSGAGSSYEQYF | TGCGCCAGCAGCGGAGCGGGGAGCTCCTACGAGCAGTACTTC
TRBJ2-6 | TRBV6-4 | 17 | TRBD1 | CASSVGQGAGGANVLTF | TGTGCCAGCAGTGTGGGACAGGGGGCTGGTGGGGCCAACGTCCTGACTTTC
TRBJ2-3 | TRBV2 | 14 | TRBD2 | CASSGRGGTDTQYF | TGTGCCAGCAGTGGGCGGGGGGGCACAGATACGCAGTATTTT
TRBJ1-2 | TRBV2 | 15 | . | CASSELGGQVYGYTF | TGTGCCAGCAGTGAACTTGGAGGGCAGGTCTATGGCTACACCTTC
TRBJ2-7 | TRBV19 | 15 | TRBD1 | CASSRFGTGSYEQYF | TGTGCCAGTAGTCGGTTCGGGACAGGATCCTACGAGCAGTACTTC
TRBJ1-2 | TRBV27 | 16 | . | CASSISERGLVAGYTF | TGTGCCAGCAGTATTTCCGAGAGGGGGTTAGTAGCTGGCTACACCTTC
TRBJ1-1 | TRBV19 | 15 | TRBD1 | CASSPRGSVNTEAFF | TGTGCCAGTAGCCCCAGGGGGTCTGTGAACACTGAAGCTTTCTTT
TRBJ2-5 | TRBV12-5 | 13 | . | CASGSGVVETQYF | TGTGCTAGTGGCTCAGGGGTGGTAGAGACCCAGTACTTC
TRBJ2-1 | TRBV9 | 16 | TRBD2 | CASSVDPGGSYNEQFF | TGTGCCAGCAGCGTAGATCCCGGGGGGTCGTACAATGAGCAGTTCTTC
TRBJ2-4 | TRBV7-9 | 14 | TRBD2 | CASSITSGRNIQYF | TGTGCCAGCAGCATAACTAGCGGGCGGAACATTCAGTACTTC
TRBJ2-5 | TRBV6-6 | 16 | TRBD2 | CASSTPRLAGEETQYF | TGTGCCAGCAGTACTCCTAGACTAGCGGGGGAAGAGACCCAGTACTTC